The 15 T cell receptor beta chains below were found in one sample sequenced in a study of human thymus T cells (dated by TCRdb to the early 2020s). The library was generated by the immunoSEQ multiplex PCR assay. Here the immuneACCESS table is served through TCRdb, limited to in-frame sequences with V and J called. Missing clones are a known gap in these copies; in checked studies unresolved V genes cover under half, and the rest lacks a known reason. The sample table shows tens of thousands of clones, and approximately 93% are seen once. Roughly 5.6% of the sample is in the top ten clones. Sequenced: blood. Receptors were obtained from a boy under two years old with a congenital heart defect but otherwise immunologically healthy.

V gene TRBV14 combines with J gene TRBJ2-7, with D perhaps assigned TRBD1 or TRBD2 (6 bases each). V lost 4 bases and J lost 0, with 25 bases in between. The CDR3 loop spans 19 amino acids. Germline V gene sequence: CDR1 SGHDN, CDR2 FVKESK. In nucleotides, the CDR3 is TGTGCCAGCAGCCCCAAAGGGGGGACTGGACGTTACCCCTCCTACGAGCAGTACTTC. Protein: CASSPKGGTGRYPSYEQYF.

This clone has only one observation. The chain is built from TRBV6-5 and TRBJ2-7; D perhaps matches TRBD1 (6 bases). This CDR3 is built from 13 residues. Trimming stripped 0 bases from V and 4 bases from J, with 7 bases between. Germline loops: CDR1 MNHEY, CDR2 SVGAGI. The CDR3 bases are TGTGCCAGCAGTTACTCACAGGGTTACGAGCAGTACTTC. It translates to CASSYSQGYEQYF.

V usage is TRBV28 and J usage is TRBJ1-6; no reliable D call. CDR1 is MDHEN and CDR2 is SYDVKM in the germline V gene. CDR3 length equals 13 residues. V shed 5 bases and J shed 7 bases, with 9 bases lying between them. CDR3 residues: CASSKGGNSPLHF. Written as DNA, the CDR3 is TGTGCCAGCAGTAAGGGAGGGAATTCACCCCTCCACTTT. Complete variable domain (other parts from reference TRBV28 and TRBJ1-6): DVKVTQSSRYLVKRTGEKVFLECVQDMDHENMFWYRQDPGLGLRLIYFSYDVKMKEKGDIPEGYSVSREKKERFSLILESASTNQTSMYLCASSKGGNSPLHFGNGTRLTVT.

The chain uses TRBV5-1 and TRBJ2-5; D may be TRBD1 or TRBD2 (5 bases each). The germline gives CDR1 SGHRS, CDR2 YFSETQ. The CDR3 spans 15 residues. V lost 6 bases, J lost 1 base, and 16 bases lay in between. DNA for the CDR3: TGCGCCAGCACCTTCGGGAAGGGGCCCCAAGAGACCCAGTACTTC. It yields the protein CASTFGKGPQETQYF. The complete variable domain, with remaining parts taken from reference TRBV5-1 and TRBJ2-5, reads KAGVTQTPRYLIKTRGQQVTLSCSPISGHRSVSWYQQTPGQGLQFLFEYFSETQRNKGNFPGRFSGRQFSNSRSEMNVSTLELGDSALYLCASTFGKGPQETQYFGPGTRLLVL.

This clone has a single count. This chain uses TRBV2 with TRBJ2-7; TRBD2 agrees at 8 bases. Germline values: CDR1 SNHLY, CDR2 FYNNEI. CDR3 length: 16 amino acids. V was clipped by 6 bases and J by 1 base; unmatched bases: 11. Here the CDR3 reads CASSPSSGTSSYEQYF. The CDR3 coding sequence is TGTGCCAGCAGCCCCTCTTCCGGGACTAGTTCCTACGAGCAGTACTTC. The complete variable domain, with remaining parts taken from reference TRBV2 and TRBJ2-7, reads EPEVTQTPSHQVTQMGQEVILRCVPISNHLYFYWYRQILGQKVEFLVSFYNNEISEKSEIFDDQFSVERPDGSNFTLKIRSTKLEDSAMYFCASSPSSGTSSYEQYFGPGTRLTVT.

The chain carries TRBV2 and TRBJ2-7; TRBD1 might be the D (5 bases). The germline CDR1 and CDR2 sequences are SNHLY and FYNNEI. V was pared by 6 bases and J by 2 bases, with 8 bases between. The CDR3 extends over 12 amino acids. CDR3 coding DNA: TGTGCCAGCAGAGGACAAACCTACGAGCAGTACTTC. Protein product: CASRGQTYEQYF.

The chain links TRBV7-9 to TRBJ2-3; D perhaps matches TRBD2 (6 bases). The CDR3 length is 12 residues. Germline loops: CDR1 SEHNR, CDR2 FQNEAQ (reference sequence). V lost 8 bases and J lost 7, with 13 bases in between. The CDR3 reads CASGEALNTQYF. The CDR3 DNA sequence: TGTGCCAGCGGGGAGGCTCTTAATACGCAGTATTTT.

This chain links TRBV7-3 with TRBJ2-5, with TRBD2 matching 12 bases. J gave up 5 bases and V 5 bases, and 3 bases lay outside the gene matches. This CDR3 has 14 residues. Germline-derived CDR1 and CDR2 are SGHTA and FQGTGA. The CDR3 sequence is CASSQGLAGETQYF. The CDR3 DNA sequence: TGTGCCAGCAGCCAAGGACTAGCGGGGGAGACCCAGTACTTC.

The chain uses TRBV12-5 and TRBJ2-7, with D tentatively TRBD2 (6 bases). Germline CDR1 and CDR2: LGHNT and FRNRAP. The length of the CDR3 is 14 residues. The ends were cut back, 1 base at V and 2 bases at J, with 9 bases in the middle. The CDR3 is CASGLASAAYEQYF. In nucleotides, the CDR3 is TGTGCTAGTGGTTTGGCTAGCGCTGCCTACGAGCAGTACTTC.

V usage is TRBV6-5 and J usage is TRBJ2-7; TRBD1 matches at 8 bases. The V gene's germline CDR1 is MNHEY and CDR2 SVGAGI. V was pared by 2 bases and J by 4 bases, with 7 bases of the junction left unmatched. The CDR3 is 15 amino acids. The CDR3 loop is CASSYQGARIYEQYF. The CDR3 DNA is TGTGCCAGCAGTTACCAGGGGGCTAGGATTTACGAGCAGTACTTC.

V usage is TRBV18 and J usage is TRBJ2-7; D is ambiguous. Germline lookup yields CDR1 KGHSH and CDR2 LQKENI. CDR3 length equals 13 residues. Trimming stripped 3 bases from V and 3 bases from J, with 9 bases between. The CDR3 reads CASSPSGFYEQYF. The CDR3 nucleotides are TGTGCCAGCTCACCTTCCGGGTTCTACGAGCAGTACTTC. The full variable domain, in which reference TRBV18 and TRBJ2-7 provide the parts outside the CDR3, is NAGVMQNPRHLVRRRGQEARLRCSPMKGHSHVYWYRQLPEEGLKFMVYLQKENIIDESGMPKERFSAEFPKEGPSILRIQQVVRGDSAAYFCASSPSGFYEQYFGPGTRLTVT.

A single count supports this clone. The chain employs TRBV28 and TRBJ2-6; D unclear. CDR3 length: 15 amino acids. Germline CDR1 and CDR2: MDHEN and SYDVKM. V was shortened by 6 bases and J by 2 bases, with 11 bases between the two germline ends. The CDR3 bases are TGTGCCAGCAGCCCCGTAGGGCCTGGGGCCAACGTCCTGACTTTC. This codes for CASSPVGPGANVLTF. The full variable domain, its missing parts supplied by reference TRBV28 and TRBJ2-6, is DVKVTQSSRYLVKRTGEKVFLECVQDMDHENMFWYRQDPGLGLRLIYFSYDVKMKEKGDIPEGYSVSREKKERFSLILESASTNQTSMYLCASSPVGPGANVLTFGAGSRLTVL.

CDR3 in DNA: TGTGCCAGCAGCTTAATGGAGCGGGGGGTAGGCAATGAGCAGTTCTTC. Protein sequence: CASSLMERGVGNEQFF. The chain joins TRBV7-3 to TRBJ2-1; 9 bases are shared with TRBD2. The V segment lost 1 base and the J segment 6 bases; nucleotides outside the gene matches: 7. The germline gives CDR1 SGHTA, CDR2 FQGTGA. The CDR3 consists of 16 residues.

Only one count was recorded for this clone. This chain uses TRBV6-6 with TRBJ2-1; D is unclear. Germline CDR1 reads MNHNY; CDR2 reads SVGAGI (reference sequence). V was cut by 2 bases and J by 4 bases, with 9 bases left in between. This CDR3 has 14 residues. Written as DNA, the CDR3 is TGTGCCAGCAGTTACCAAGTCCGTTACAATGAGCAGTTCTTC. As protein: CASSYQVRYNEQFF.

The gene calls are TRBV10-1 and TRBJ2-5, with D unclear. The ends were cut back, 6 bases at V and 5 bases at J, with 4 bases in the middle. The CDR3 is 10 residues long. Per the germline V gene, CDR1 is WNHNN and CDR2 is SYGVQD (reference sequence). The CDR3 nucleotides read TGCGCCAGCAGAGTTGAGACCCAGTACTTC. Amino acids: CASRVETQYF.